The T cell receptor beta chain under discussion was sequenced for a study of human T cells and chemical hapten exposure. V was pared by 4 bases and J by 6 bases, with 4 bases of the junction left unmatched. This CDR3 spans 14 amino acids. Germline V CDR1 and CDR2: SGHVS, FQNEAQ. Individual cDNA molecules each carried unique molecular identifiers attached by the library. As originally analysed: A typical sample had 95,638 TCRs, with roughly 20,000 to 700,000 overall. TCRdb ran MiXCR on the 5' RACE reads and lists one entry per CDR3 protein. What appears here as the V and J calls and clone size reflects TCRdb's work, not the paper's. Counted here are 75,000 or so distinct CDR3 sequences, about 15% occurring once; the ten biggest clones make up around 7%. Points from the study as a whole: Counts of TCRs above 1 in 1000 frequency stayed unchanged with DPC sensitization.

The starting material, unfractionated whole blood, was used for total RNA extraction. As to this clonotype: Antigen unknown.

The receptor comes from a female donor in good health. The chain joins TRBV7-8 to TRBJ2-1; 9 bases are a match to TRBD2. The CDR3 region has the DNA TGTGCCAGCAGCTCTCGGACTAGCGTCAATGAGCAGTTCTTC. This codes for CASSSRTSVNEQFF.